Listed below are T cell receptor beta chains from one sample, sequenced in a study of blood T cell repertoires in COVID-19. Measured with immunoSEQ multiplex PCR; TCRdb has only the in-frame clones, and not every one. The table lists about 150,000 clones, around 84% of them singletons. The sample taken for sequencing was peripheral blood. The receptors originated from a woman at least 80 years old with COVID-19, enrolled during active disease. Both conserved end residues are part of each CDR3. Each record gives: V gene, J gene, D gene, clone size, CDR3 DNA, CDR3 protein. D genes are given only for firm matches. Only some rows state a clone size, as once, few, many or a class for expanded clones.

TRBV29-1	TRBJ1-2	NA	NA	TGCAGCGTTGAGGCAGGGTCGTTCGGCTACACCTTC	CSVEAGSFGYTF
TRBV19	TRBJ2-1	TRBD1	few	TGTGCCAGTAGAAGGACAGGGGGGACTAATGAGCAGTTCTTC	CASRRTGGTNEQFF
TRBV5-8	TRBJ2-7	NA	NA	TGTGCCAGCAGCTTGTCTCGGGGGTCGCCCTACGAGCAGTACTTC	CASSLSRGSPYEQYF
TRBV3-1/TRBV3-2	TRBJ1-5	NA	NA	TGTGCCAGCAGCCAACAGGTCGGGGTGGATCAGCCCCAGCATTTT	CASSQQVGVDQPQHF
TRBV7-8	TRBJ2-7	NA	NA	TGTGCCAGCAGCCAAGGAGTCCGCTACGAGCAGTACTTC	CASSQGVRYEQYF
TRBV5-4	TRBJ2-3	NA	NA	TGTGCCAGCAGCTTGGCGGGAGAAGCCAGAGATACGCAGTATTTT	CASSLAGEARDTQYF
TRBV4-1	TRBJ1-5	NA	NA	TGCGCCAGCAGCCAACCGGGACAAAATCAGCCCCAGCATTTT	CASSQPGQNQPQHF
TRBV4-3	TRBJ2-1	NA	NA	TGCGCCAGCAGCCAAGCGCAGGCTAGCAGTGAGCAGTTCTTC	CASSQAQASSEQFF
TRBV27	TRBJ1-6	TRBD1	NA	TGTGCCAGCAGTCCCCAACAGGGGCTCGTATCACCCCTCCACTTT	CASSPQQGLVSPLHF
TRBV6-5	TRBJ2-7	TRBD2	NA	TGTGCCAGCAGTTCCGGGCTAGCGGGAGGAATCAACGAGCAGTACTTC	CASSSGLAGGINEQYF
TRBV5-5	TRBJ1-6	TRBD1	NA	TGTGCCAGCAGCTTGGACGCCACAGGGGGTTCACCCCTCCACTTT	CASSLDATGGSPLHF
TRBV4-3	TRBJ2-7	TRBD2	once	TGCGCCAGCAGCCAACTCCTAGCGGGAGCATACGAGCAGTACTTC	CASSQLLAGAYEQYF
TRBV27	TRBJ2-7	NA	NA	TGTGCCAGCAGTTTGGATCTAGCGTCCTCCTACGAGCAGTACTTC	CASSLDLASSYEQYF
TRBV10-3	TRBJ1-5	NA	NA	TGTGCCATCAGTGACGTCGGGAATCAGCCCCAGCATTTT	CAISDVGNQPQHF
TRBV10-2	TRBJ1-1	NA	NA	TGCGCCAGCAGTGACTCCCGGGGGACTGAAGCTTTCTTT	CASSDSRGTEAFF
TRBV28	TRBJ1-5	NA	few	TGTGCCAGCAGTTTCCCCAGGGGACCTCAGAGTCAGCCCCAGCATTTT	CASSFPRGPQSQPQHF
TRBV6-5	TRBJ1-6	TRBD1	NA	TGTGCCACCACCGGGACAGGGAATTCACCCCTCCACTTT	CATTGTGNSPLHF
TRBV3-1/TRBV3-2	TRBJ2-5	NA	NA	TGTGCCAGCAGCCTGTCAAGGACTTCTCATCAAGAGACCCAGTACTTC	CASSLSRTSHQETQYF
TRBV6-6	TRBJ1-2	TRBD1	NA	TGTGCCAGCACCTCAACCCGGACAGGGGAGAACTATGGCTACACCTTC	CASTSTRTGENYGYTF
TRBV5-1	TRBJ2-3	NA	NA	TGCGCCACCACAGAACAGGAGTTTAGCACAGATACGCAGTATTTT	CATTEQEFSTDTQYF
TRBV19	TRBJ1-2	TRBD1	NA	TGTGCCAGTTCCGAACCCGGGACAGGGGGCGGCTACACCTTC	CASSEPGTGGGYTF
TRBV15	TRBJ1-1	TRBD1	NA	TGTGCCACCAGCAGGAGAACCGGGACAGGGATAACTGAAGCTTTCTTT	CATSRRTGTGITEAFF